This is a list of T cell receptor beta chains from one sample in a study of cytomegalovirus exposure and HLA in healthy donors. The protocol was immunoSEQ multiplex PCR, while the TCRdb copy is restricted to in-frame clones and leaves out a portion. This sample yields around 100,000 clones, of which roughly 80% are seen a single time; less than 5% belongs to the top ten. Sequences were obtained from PBMCs. Receptors were obtained from a man aged 50 or older in good health and CMV-seropositive. Both conserved end residues are part of each CDR3. Fields, in order: CDR3 protein, CDR3 DNA, V gene, D gene, J gene, clone size. The D gene is left open where the match is weak. Part of the rows lack a size; the others show once, few, many or a class for expanded clones.

CASSVVSGRQETQYF,TGTGCCAGCAGCGTAGTTAGCGGAAGACAAGAGACCCAGTACTTC,TRBV9,.,TRBJ2-5,once
CASRGTSAYNEQFF,TGTGCCAGCAGGGGGACTAGCGCATACAATGAGCAGTTCTTC,TRBV2,TRBD2,TRBJ2-1,.
CASSPRSDTGELFF,TGCGCCAGCAGCCCCCGGTCTGACACCGGGGAGCTGTTTTTT,TRBV5-1,.,TRBJ2-2,.
CASGLQVSGNTIYF,TGTGCCAGCGGTCTACAGGTCTCTGGAAACACCATATATTTT,TRBV28,.,TRBJ1-3,.
CSGLDRATDTQYF,TGCAGCGGACTGGACAGGGCCACAGATACGCAGTATTTT,TRBV29-1,TRBD1,TRBJ2-3,.
CASSSKEPGLAGGPDTQYF,TGTGCCAGCAGCTCCAAGGAACCGGGACTAGCGGGGGGCCCAGATACGCAGTATTTT,TRBV5-4,TRBD2,TRBJ2-3,.
CARSWRKNTEAFF,TGTGCCAGAAGCTGGAGAAAGAACACTGAAGCTTTCTTT,TRBV5-3,.,TRBJ1-1,.
CASAGVVTGELFF,TGTGCCAGCGCCGGTGTCGTCACCGGGGAGCTGTTTTTT,TRBV25-1,.,TRBJ2-2,once
CASSFGGTNEKLFF,TGTGCCAGCAGCTTCGGGGGGACTAATGAAAAACTGTTTTTT,TRBV5-4,.,TRBJ1-4,few
CASRIAGTPRQYF,TGCGCCAGCCGGATAGCGGGAACACCGAGGCAGTATTTT,TRBV4-1,TRBD2,TRBJ2-3,.
CASSLATTGGELFF,TGTGCCAGCAGCTTAGCTACAACGGGCGGGGAGCTGTTTTTT,TRBV7-9,.,TRBJ2-2,.
CARAWTVVLDLAKNIQYF,TGTGCCAGGGCCTGGACAGTAGTTTTAGATCTAGCCAAAAACATTCAGTACTTC,TRBV19,.,TRBJ2-4,.
CASSFSGTSTYEQYF,TGTGCCAGTAGTTTCTCCGGGACTAGCACCTACGAGCAGTACTTC,TRBV19,TRBD2,TRBJ2-7,.
CASSLLAGRTLYNEQFF,TGTGCCAGCAGCCTGCTAGCGGGACGGACGTTATACAATGAGCAGTTCTTC,TRBV14,TRBD2,TRBJ2-1,.
CASSFSGTGRSNEQFF,TGTGCCAGCAGCTTCTCCGGGACAGGGAGAAGTAATGAGCAGTTCTTC,TRBV5-6,TRBD1,TRBJ2-1,.
CASSYVSLSYNEQFF,TGCGCCAGCAGTTATGTCTCCCTCTCCTACAATGAGCAGTTCTTC,TRBV10-2,.,TRBJ2-1,.
CASRPVNTEAFF,TGTGCCAGCCGTCCAGTGAACACTGAAGCTTTCTTT,TRBV6-1,.,TRBJ1-1,.
CASRAGQFNYGYTF,TGTGCCAGCAGGGCCGGACAGTTTAACTATGGCTACACCTTC,TRBV2,.,TRBJ1-2,.
CAWSVGAETQYF,TGTGCCTGGAGTGTGGGGGCAGAGACCCAGTACTTC,TRBV30,.,TRBJ2-5,.
CASSQSGLAVYNEQFF,TGTGCCAGCAGCCAATCAGGACTAGCGGTATACAATGAGCAGTTCTTC,TRBV14,TRBD2,TRBJ2-1,.
CASSVGPGGYYEQYF,TGTGCCAGCAGCGTAGGGCCAGGGGGGTACTACGAGCAGTACTTC,TRBV9,.,TRBJ2-7,.
CASSQDPTGGLIGELFF,TGCGCCAGCAGCCAAGATCCGACAGGGGGGTTAATCGGGGAGCTGTTTTTT,TRBV4-3,TRBD1,TRBJ2-2,.
CSADGQGALFF,TGCAGTGCCGACGGACAGGGAGCACTGTTCTTC,TRBV20-1,TRBD1,TRBJ2-1,.
CASSSVDSMNTEAFF,TGTGCCAGCAGTTCCGTCGACAGCATGAACACTGAAGCTTTCTTT,TRBV6-5,.,TRBJ1-1,.
CASIGGTNTEAFF,TGTGCCAGTATAGGAGGGACGAACACTGAAGCTTTCTTT,TRBV19,.,TRBJ1-1,.
CASSEGTSVYEQYF,TGTGCCAGCAGTGAGGGGACTAGCGTCTACGAGCAGTACTTC,TRBV2,TRBD2,TRBJ2-7,.
CAWRESDRGGYTF,TGTGCCTGGAGAGAGTCGGACAGGGGAGGCTACACCTTC,TRBV30,TRBD1,TRBJ1-2,.
CASRAGGVYEQYF,TGTGCCAGCCGGGCAGGGGGCGTTTACGAGCAGTACTTC,TRBV28,TRBD1,TRBJ2-7,.
CASSTGTSVTGELFF,TGTGCCAGTAGTACCGGGACTAGTGTGACCGGGGAGCTGTTTTTT,TRBV19,TRBD2,TRBJ2-2,.
CASSSGQGTPIGIDTQYF,TGTGCCAGCAGCTCGGGACAGGGTACCCCGATAGGGATAGATACGCAGTATTTT,TRBV5-4,TRBD1,TRBJ2-3,.
CSVGSGTSGSSDTQYF,TGCAGCGTTGGGTCTGGGACTAGCGGGAGTTCAGATACGCAGTATTTT,TRBV29-1,TRBD2,TRBJ2-3,.
CASSEWTSGAYEQYF,TGTGCCAGCAGTGAGTGGACTAGCGGCGCCTACGAGCAGTACTTC,TRBV2,TRBD2,TRBJ2-7,.